Only a few counts were recorded for the clone carrying this T cell receptor (beta chain). Sequencing used immunoSEQ multiplex PCR; TCRdb keeps in-frame clones, though not all of them. The top ten hold roughly 13% of the sample, which has around 99,000 clones, around nine tenths seen once. These data belong to a study of T cell responses to AZD1222 COVID-19 vaccine. The sequences come from peripheral blood, collected on day 0 of AZD1222 vaccination. The sequence derives from an adult in good health.

In nucleotides, the CDR3 is TGTGCCAGTAGTACACTACCGGGACAGGGGGCTTACGAGCAGTACTTC. It codes for CASSTLPGQGAYEQYF. The chain joins TRBV19 to TRBJ2-7; 12 bases line up with TRBD1. CDR3 length equals 16 residues. Trimming cost V 4 bases and J 4 bases; bases outside gene matches: 8. Per germline, CDR1 LNHDA and CDR2 SQIVND (reference sequence).